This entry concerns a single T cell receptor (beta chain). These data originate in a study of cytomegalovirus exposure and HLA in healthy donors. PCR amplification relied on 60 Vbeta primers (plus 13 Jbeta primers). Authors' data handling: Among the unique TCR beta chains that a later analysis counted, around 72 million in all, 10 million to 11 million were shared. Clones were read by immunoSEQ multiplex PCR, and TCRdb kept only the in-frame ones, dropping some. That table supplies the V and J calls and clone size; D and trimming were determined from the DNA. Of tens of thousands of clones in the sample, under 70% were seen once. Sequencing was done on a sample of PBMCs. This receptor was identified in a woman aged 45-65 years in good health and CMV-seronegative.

The CDR3 nucleotides are TGTGCCAGCAGTTATCAGTCCGAGCAGTACTTC. This sequence encodes CASSYQSEQYF. The chain joins TRBV6-5 to TRBJ2-7; D ambiguous. This CDR3 spans 11 amino acids. Looked up from germline, CDR1 is MNHEY and CDR2 is SVGAGI. The V end lost 3 bases, the J end lost 6 bases, and 6 bases lay between the germline ends.